These 12 T cell receptor beta chains were sequenced from one sample in a study of radiotherapy plus CTLA-4 blockade in lung cancer. Repertoires were generated with immunoSEQ multiplex PCR, while TCRdb's copy carries only in-frame clones and drops some. The sample contains about 72,000 clones, more than 75% of which appear only once. This sample comprised peripheral blood, obtained from a patient treated with radiotherapy plus ipilimumab. The receptors were sampled from a human donor with non-small cell lung cancer who had a complete response to radiotherapy plus ipilimumab.

This rearrangement joins TRBV18 to TRBJ1-2, with D possibly being TRBD1 (5 bases). CDR3 length: 12 residues. Germline CDR1 is KGHSH and CDR2 is LQKENI. V was shortened by 1 base and J by 6 bases, with 6 bases between the two germline ends. CDR3 bases: TGTGCCAGCTCACCACTACAGGATGGCTACACCTTC. Protein product: CASSPLQDGYTF.

The chain has TRBV11-3 and TRBJ2-1; a possible D gene is TRBD1 (6 bases). Deletions cut 3 bases from V and 8 bases from J, with 8 bases between. The CDR3 is made up of 12 amino acids. Germline V CDR1 and CDR2: SGHNT, YENEEA. The CDR3 region has the DNA TGTGCCAGCAGCTTTGGGGGCTATGAGCAGTTCTTC. Amino acids: CASSFGGYEQFF. Full variable domain (remainder filled in from reference TRBV11-3 and TRBJ2-1): EAGVVQSPRYKIIEKKQPVAFWCNPISGHNTLYWYLQNLGQGPELLIRYENEEAVDDSQLPKDRFSAERLKGVDSTLKIQPAELGDSAVYLCASSFGGYEQFFGPGTRLTVL.

V is TRBV7-2 and J is TRBJ1-2, with a tentative D call TRBD1 (5 bases). Looked up from germline, CDR1 is SGHTA and CDR2 is FQGNSA. The V end was cut by 5 bases, the J end by 4 bases, with 11 bases between. CDR3 size: 13 residues. The CDR3, as DNA: TGTGCCAGCAGCCCTCTGGGGCCCTATGGCTACACCTTC. It encodes CASSPLGPYGYTF.

The J gene is TRBJ2-7, the V gene TRBV6-6, with TRBD2 as a possible D gene (7 bases). Germline CDR1 and CDR2: MNHNY and SVGAGI (reference sequence). Deletions cut 7 bases from V and 6 bases from J, with 16 bases between. This CDR3 comprises 13 residues. CDR3 nucleotide sequence: TGTGCCAGCAACGGGGGGCGCGTGGGCGAGCAGTACTTC. Translating gives CASNGGRVGEQYF.

This rearrangement joins TRBV27 to TRBJ2-7; TRBD1 aligns across 11 bases. The CDR3 has 14 residues. The trim removed 0 bases at V and 6 bases at J, leaving 1 base unmatched. Germline CDR1 is MNHEY and CDR2 is SMNVEV (reference sequence). CDR3 sequence (DNA): TGTGCCAGCAGTTTATCGGGGACAGGGGGCGAGCAGTACGTC. Its protein product is CASSLSGTGGEQYV.

This clone was counted once. The V gene is TRBV27, the J gene TRBJ1-2, with TRBD1 identical over 7 bases. The CDR3 extends over 15 amino acids. CDR1 and CDR2 (germline): MNHEY, SMNVEV (reference sequence). The junction had 10 bases not matched to a gene; V was cut back by 2 bases and J by 7 bases. The CDR3 bases are TGTGCCAGCAGTTTAGGAGTCCCAGGGGGAGGTGGCTACACCTTC. Translating it yields CASSLGVPGGGGYTF.

The gene calls are TRBV5-6 and TRBJ2-5; 8 bases match TRBD2. Germline V gene sequence: CDR1 SGHDT, CDR2 YYEEEE. The CDR3 sequence is 15 residues long. J was trimmed by 1 base and V by 4 bases; bases with no gene match: 6. The CDR3 sequence is CASSRRGAPQETQYF. CDR3 nucleotide sequence: TGTGCCAGCAGCAGGCGGGGGGCCCCCCAAGAGACCCAGTACTTC.

This clone came up a few times. V usage is TRBV10-1 and J usage is TRBJ1-3; D is ambiguous. The germline CDR1 and CDR2 sequences are WNHNN and SYGVQD (reference sequence). Trimming stripped 3 bases from V and 6 bases from J, with 12 bases between. This CDR3 is 14 amino acids long. CDR3 in amino acids: CASSEGILENTIYF. The CDR3 DNA reads as TGCGCCAGCAGTGAAGGCATTCTGGAAAACACCATATATTTT.

The DNA for the CDR3 is TGCAGCGTCGTAGGGGGTCTGAACACTGAAGCTTTCTTT. Its translation is CSVVGGLNTEAFF. This chain uses TRBV29-1 with TRBJ1-1; D may be TRBD1 (6 bases). Trimming stripped 6 bases from V and 0 bases from J, with 11 bases between. Germline CDR1 and CDR2: SQVTM and ANQGSEA. This CDR3 region has 13 residues.

The chain recombines TRBV10-2 with TRBJ1-5; possible D gene TRBD1, 6 bases. Per the germline V gene, CDR1 is WSHSY and CDR2 is SAAADI. The CDR3 is 13 residues long. Trimming removed 6 bases from V and 3 bases from J, with 9 bases in between. The CDR3 protein is CASSTGYNQPQHF. CDR3 nucleotide sequence: TGCGCCAGCAGCACAGGGTACAATCAGCCCCAGCATTTT.

This chain joins TRBV5-1 and TRBJ2-5, with TRBD1 matching 11 bases. The junction had 11 bases not matched to a gene; V was cut back by 9 bases and J by 4 bases. The CDR3 has 15 amino acids. The germline CDR1 and CDR2 sequences are SGHRS and YFSETQ. CDR3 region: CATTGQGASAETQYF. The CDR3, as DNA: TGCGCCACCACCGGACAGGGGGCGAGCGCAGAGACCCAGTACTTC.

CDR3 coding DNA: TGTGCCAGCAGCAAATTTGGGACAGGGGGCTTTCGAGGATACAACAATGAGCAGTTCTTC. Protein sequence: CASSKFGTGGFRGYNNEQFF. The rearrangement links TRBV21-1 to TRBJ2-1; whether TRBD1, the table's D call, matches the DNA was not checked. TRBV21-1 is annotated as a pseudogene. There are 20 residues in the CDR3.